This T cell receptor beta chain was profiled in a study of shared clonotypes between healthy human individuals. Across the study: Each donor had three CD4 naive, three CD4 memory, two CD8 naive and one CD8 memory plate.

In the original analysis: ImmunoSEQ yielded junction-only sequences lacking quality scores, so filtering differed. Profiled with immunoSEQ multiplex PCR; TCRdb holds only in-frame clones, not every one. That table gives V, J and clone size, and the DNA gave D and trimming. Among roughly 890,000 clones listed, 92% were seen once. Cells designated naive CD8 were CD45RO-negative and were positively selected for CCR7, with terminally differentiated effector memory CD45RA+ cells excluded. All donors were Caucasian adults living in Nashville, Tennessee. CDR1 is MGHDK and CDR2 is SYGVNS in the germline V gene. Trimming took 8 bases from V and 4 from J; bases not matched to a gene: 9. The CDR3 spans 15 residues.

The rearrangement joins TRBV25-1 to TRBJ2-3; 10 bases are a match to TRBD1. The sample was naive CD8+ T cells sorted from blood. This receptor was obtained from a man aged 30-40 years in good health. The CDR3 reads CASGVGQGYADTQYF. CDR3 nucleotides: TGTGCCAGCGGAGTGGGACAGGGGTACGCAGATACGCAGTATTTT.